This T cell receptor beta chain is drawn from a study of shared clonotypes between healthy human individuals. In the study overall: Donor composition was two women and three men, aged 18 to 49. The plates for each donor numbered three CD4 naive, three CD4 memory, two CD8 naive and one CD8 memory. General study results and limits: The genetic and exposure-history diversity represented was limited by few donors.

Germline trimming cut 5 bases from V and 6 bases from J; bases unmatched to any gene: 3. This CDR3 contains 12 residues. Germline V gene data show CDR1 as SGHNT and CDR2 as YENEEA. Naive CD8 cells lacked CD45RO, underwent positive selection for CCR7 and left out terminally differentiated effector memory CD45RA+ cells. About this clone: Its antigen is undetermined.

Roughly 200 ng DNA, around 30,000 T cell genomes, went into each sorted-subset replicate PCR. This table comes from immunoSEQ multiplex PCR, and its TCRdb copy is limited to in-frame clones, with some not included. The data contain 750,000 to 1,000,000 clones, nearly 95% of them singletons. The chain recombines TRBV11-3 with TRBJ2-7; 8 nucleotides agree with TRBD2. The sequence came from a man between 25 and 39 years old in good health. Sequencing was carried out using naive CD8+ T cells sorted from blood. This CDR3 is CASSKSGSEQYF. The DNA for the CDR3 is TGTGCCAGCAGCAAAAGCGGGAGCGAGCAGTACTTC.